This section outlines one TCR beta chain sequence together with its context. The sample belongs to a study of human T cells and chemical hapten exposure. TCRdb analysed the RACE reads with MiXCR anew, one entry per CDR3 protein. This repertoire shows about 110,000 distinct CDR3 sequences, 9% to 9.5% found once; its top ten account for around 3%. The V gene's germline CDR1 is MNHEY and CDR2 SVGAGI. J lost 0 bases, V lost 0 bases, and 8 bases had no gene match. CDR3 size: 20 residues. Described time point: patch test 2, 6 weeks after DPC sensitization. The treatment denotes: therapeutic diphenylcyclopropenone sensitization with weekly scalp DPC.

Sequencing used whole blood, obtained in connection with sensitization to the hapten diphenylcyclopropenone (DPC). This TCR was recovered from a woman aged 40 to 50 with alopecia areata. Some clones in this sample may be carry-over from other donors' samples. The V gene is TRBV6-5, the J gene TRBJ2-4; 13 nucleotides line up with TRBD2. The CDR3 reads CASSYSTSGGPGLAKNIQYF. The CDR3 DNA sequence: TGTGCCAGCAGTTACTCGACTAGCGGGGGGCCAGGGCTAGCCAAAAACATTCAGTACTTC.